This T cell receptor beta chain was sequenced for a study of shared clonotypes between healthy human individuals. The wider study: CD8 memory received one plate per donor, CD8 naive two, CD4 memory three and CD4 naive three. Broader study findings: Among the subsets, naive ones generally showed larger estimated richness than memory ones.

CD8 cells classed as naive were CD45RO-negative and positively selected for CCR7, excluding terminally differentiated effector memory CD45RA+ cells. The CDR3 spans 15 residues. With 4 bases clipped from V and 5 bases from J, the junction kept 8 bases outside the gene matches. The V gene's germline CDR1 is SGHDT and CDR2 YYEEEE. As to this clone: The antigen is undetermined.

Produced via immunoSEQ multiplex PCR; TCRdb's table is partial and in-frame only. The table lists around 1.9 million clones, about 92% of them singletons. The sequenced sample consisted of naive CD8+ T cells from PBMCs. This receptor was obtained from a man in his late teens or twenties in good health. Some clones in this sample may be carry-over from other donors' samples. The rearrangement links TRBV5-6 to TRBJ2-1; TRBD1 agrees at 8 bases. Here the CDR3 DNA reads TGTGCCAGCAGCGGAAACAGGGGGATCAACAATGAGCAGTTCTTC. This codes for CASSGNRGINNEQFF. Combining the CDR3 with reference TRBV5-6 and TRBJ2-1 gives the whole variable domain DAGVTQSPTHLIKTRGQQVTLRCSPKSGHDTVSWYQQALGQGPQFIFQYYEEEERQRGNFPDRFSGHQFPNYSSELNVNALLLGDSALYLCASSGNRGINNEQFFGPGTRLTVL.